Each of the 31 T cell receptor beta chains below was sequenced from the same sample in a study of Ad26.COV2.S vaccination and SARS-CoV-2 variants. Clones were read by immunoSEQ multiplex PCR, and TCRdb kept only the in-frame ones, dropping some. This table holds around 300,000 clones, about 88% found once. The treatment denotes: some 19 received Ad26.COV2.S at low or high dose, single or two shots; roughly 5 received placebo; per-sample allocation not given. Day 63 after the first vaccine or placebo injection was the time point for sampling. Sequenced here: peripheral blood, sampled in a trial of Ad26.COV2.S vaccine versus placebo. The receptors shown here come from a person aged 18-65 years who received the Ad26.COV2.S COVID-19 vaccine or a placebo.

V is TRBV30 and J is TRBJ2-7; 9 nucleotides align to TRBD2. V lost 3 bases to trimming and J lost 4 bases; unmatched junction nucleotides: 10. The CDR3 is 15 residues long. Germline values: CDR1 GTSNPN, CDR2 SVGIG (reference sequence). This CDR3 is CAWSHPSGMRYEQYF. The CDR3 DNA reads TGTGCCTGGAGCCACCCTAGCGGGATGAGGTACGAGCAGTACTTC.

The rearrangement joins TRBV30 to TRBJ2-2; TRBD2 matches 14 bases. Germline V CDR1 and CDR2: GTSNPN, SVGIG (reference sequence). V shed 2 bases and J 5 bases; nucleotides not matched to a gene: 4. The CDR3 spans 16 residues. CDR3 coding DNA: TGTGCCTGGAGTTGGGGACTAGCGGGAGCTACCGGGGAGCTGTTTTTT. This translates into CAWSWGLAGATGELFF.

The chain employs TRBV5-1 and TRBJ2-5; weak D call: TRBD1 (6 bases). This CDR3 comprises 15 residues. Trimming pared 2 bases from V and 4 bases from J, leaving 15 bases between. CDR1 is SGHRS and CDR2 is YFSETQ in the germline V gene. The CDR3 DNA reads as TGCGCCAGCAGCTTTGGACAGAAAGTGACAGAGACCCAGTACTTC. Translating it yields CASSFGQKVTETQYF. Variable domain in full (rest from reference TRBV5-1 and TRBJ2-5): KAGVTQTPRYLIKTRGQQVTLSCSPISGHRSVSWYQQTPGQGLQFLFEYFSETQRNKGNFPGRFSGRQFSNSRSEMNVSTLELGDSALYLCASSFGQKVTETQYFGPGTRLLVL.

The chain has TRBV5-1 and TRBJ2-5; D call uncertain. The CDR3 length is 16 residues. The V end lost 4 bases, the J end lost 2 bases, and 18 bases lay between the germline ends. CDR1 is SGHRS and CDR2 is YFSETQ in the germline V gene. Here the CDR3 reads CASSRSIQNVQETQYF. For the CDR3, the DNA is TGCGCCAGCAGCCGATCTATACAGAACGTACAAGAGACCCAGTACTTC. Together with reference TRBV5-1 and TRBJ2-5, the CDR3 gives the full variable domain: KAGVTQTPRYLIKTRGQQVTLSCSPISGHRSVSWYQQTPGQGLQFLFEYFSETQRNKGNFPGRFSGRQFSNSRSEMNVSTLELGDSALYLCASSRSIQNVQETQYFGPGTRLLVL.

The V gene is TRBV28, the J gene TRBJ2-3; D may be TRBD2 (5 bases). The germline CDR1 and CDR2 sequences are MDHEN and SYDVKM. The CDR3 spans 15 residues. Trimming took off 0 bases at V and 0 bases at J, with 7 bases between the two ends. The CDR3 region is CASSLWDSSTDTQYF. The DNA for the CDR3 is TGTGCCAGCAGTTTATGGGACTCTAGCACAGATACGCAGTATTTT.

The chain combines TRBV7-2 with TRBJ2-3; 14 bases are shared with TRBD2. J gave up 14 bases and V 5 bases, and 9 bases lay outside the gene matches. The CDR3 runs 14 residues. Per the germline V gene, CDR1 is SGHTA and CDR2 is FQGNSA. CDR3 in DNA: TGTGCCAGCAGCCCAGGACTAGCGGGGGGTAGTATGTATTTT. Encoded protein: CASSPGLAGGSMYF.

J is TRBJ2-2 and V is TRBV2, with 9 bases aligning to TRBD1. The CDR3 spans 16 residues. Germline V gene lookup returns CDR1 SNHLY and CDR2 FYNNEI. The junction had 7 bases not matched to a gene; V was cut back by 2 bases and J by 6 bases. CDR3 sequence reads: CASSEQYRGLAGELFF. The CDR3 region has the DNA TGTGCCAGCAGTGAACAGTACAGGGGGCTCGCCGGGGAGCTGTTTTTT.

This chain's CDR3 is CASSSTTLGVVYGYTF. The CDR3 coding sequence is TGTGCCAGCAGCTCAACGACGCTAGGGGTGGTCTATGGCTACACCTTC. The chain is built from TRBV7-8 and TRBJ1-2; TRBD1 is a possible D gene (5 bases). The CDR3 is made up of 16 amino acids. Trimming left V 4 bases short and J 4 bases short, with 19 bases between. Per the germline V gene, CDR1 is SGHVS and CDR2 is FQNEAQ.

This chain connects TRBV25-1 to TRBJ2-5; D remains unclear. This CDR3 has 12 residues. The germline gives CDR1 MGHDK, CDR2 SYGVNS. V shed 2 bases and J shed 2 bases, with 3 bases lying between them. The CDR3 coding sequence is TGTGCCAGCAGTGAAGGGCAAGAGACCCAGTACTTC. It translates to CASSEGQETQYF.

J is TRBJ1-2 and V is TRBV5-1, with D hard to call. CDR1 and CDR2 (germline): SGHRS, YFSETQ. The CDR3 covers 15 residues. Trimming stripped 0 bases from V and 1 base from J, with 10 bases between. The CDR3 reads CASSLGQQVNYGYTF. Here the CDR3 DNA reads TGCGCCAGCAGCTTGGGCCAACAAGTTAACTATGGCTACACCTTC. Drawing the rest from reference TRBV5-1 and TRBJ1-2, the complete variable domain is KAGVTQTPRYLIKTRGQQVTLSCSPISGHRSVSWYQQTPGQGLQFLFEYFSETQRNKGNFPGRFSGRQFSNSRSEMNVSTLELGDSALYLCASSLGQQVNYGYTFGSGTRLTVV.

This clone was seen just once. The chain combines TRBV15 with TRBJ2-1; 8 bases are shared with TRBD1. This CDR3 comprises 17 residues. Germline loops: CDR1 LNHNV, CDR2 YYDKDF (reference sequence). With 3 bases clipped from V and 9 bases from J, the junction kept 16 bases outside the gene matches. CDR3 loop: CATSRVAGQGRGFEQFF. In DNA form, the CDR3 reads TGTGCCACCAGCAGGGTAGCTGGACAGGGCAGGGGGTTTGAGCAGTTCTTC.

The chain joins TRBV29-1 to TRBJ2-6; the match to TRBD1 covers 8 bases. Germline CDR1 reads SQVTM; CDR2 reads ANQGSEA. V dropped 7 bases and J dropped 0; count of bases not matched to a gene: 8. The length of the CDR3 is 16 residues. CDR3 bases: TGCAGCGCTGGACAGGGTATAAACTCTGGGGCCAACGTCCTGACTTTC. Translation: CSAGQGINSGANVLTF. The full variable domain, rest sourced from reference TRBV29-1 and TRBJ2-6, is SAVISQKPSRDICQRGTSLTIQCQVDSQVTMMFWYRQQPGQSLTLIATANQGSEATYESGFVIDKFPISRPNLTFSTLTVSNMSPEDSSIYLCSAGQGINSGANVLTFGAGSRLTVL.

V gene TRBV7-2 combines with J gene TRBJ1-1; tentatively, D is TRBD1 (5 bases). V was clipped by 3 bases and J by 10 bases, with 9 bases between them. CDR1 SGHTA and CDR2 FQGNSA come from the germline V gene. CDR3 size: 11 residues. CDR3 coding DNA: TGTGCCAGCAGCTTTGACAGCTTAGCTTTCTTT. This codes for CASSFDSLAFF. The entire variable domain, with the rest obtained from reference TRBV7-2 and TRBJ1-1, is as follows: GAGVSQSPSNKVTEKGKDVELRCDPISGHTALYWYRQSLGQGLEFLIYFQGNSAPDKSGLPSDRFSAERTGGSVSTLTIQRTQQEDSAVYLCASSFDSLAFFGQGTRLTVV.

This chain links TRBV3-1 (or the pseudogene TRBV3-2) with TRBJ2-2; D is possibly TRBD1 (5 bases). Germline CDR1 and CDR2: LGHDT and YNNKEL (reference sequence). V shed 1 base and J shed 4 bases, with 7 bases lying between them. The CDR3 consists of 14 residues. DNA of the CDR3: TGTGCCAGCAGCCAAGGGACACCCACCGGGGAGCTGTTTTTT. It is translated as CASSQGTPTGELFF.

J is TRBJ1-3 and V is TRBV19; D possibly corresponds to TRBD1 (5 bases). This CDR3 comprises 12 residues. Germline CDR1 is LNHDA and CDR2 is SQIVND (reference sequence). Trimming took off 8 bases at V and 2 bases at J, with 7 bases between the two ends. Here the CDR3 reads CASGGAGNTIYF. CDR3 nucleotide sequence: TGTGCCAGTGGGGGGGCTGGAAACACCATATATTTT.

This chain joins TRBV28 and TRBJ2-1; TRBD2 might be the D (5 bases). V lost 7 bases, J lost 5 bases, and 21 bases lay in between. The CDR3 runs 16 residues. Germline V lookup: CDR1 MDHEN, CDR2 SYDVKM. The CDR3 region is CASNGGGRGVHNEQFF. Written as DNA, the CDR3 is TGTGCCAGCAATGGAGGTGGGCGTGGGGTTCACAATGAGCAGTTCTTC.

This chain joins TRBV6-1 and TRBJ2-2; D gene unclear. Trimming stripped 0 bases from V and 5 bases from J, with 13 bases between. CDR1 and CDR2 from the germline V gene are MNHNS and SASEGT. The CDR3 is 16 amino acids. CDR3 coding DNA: TGTGCCAGCAGTGAAGCTGGCAGGCCAGTTACCGGGGAGCTGTTTTTT. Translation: CASSEAGRPVTGELFF.

CDR3 sequence reads: CASSKLGRAHTGELFF. The CDR3 DNA sequence: TGTGCCAGCAGCAAACTGGGTAGGGCCCACACCGGGGAGCTGTTTTTT. The chain carries TRBV21-1 and TRBJ2-2. TRBV21-1 represents a pseudogene. This CDR3 spans 16 amino acids.

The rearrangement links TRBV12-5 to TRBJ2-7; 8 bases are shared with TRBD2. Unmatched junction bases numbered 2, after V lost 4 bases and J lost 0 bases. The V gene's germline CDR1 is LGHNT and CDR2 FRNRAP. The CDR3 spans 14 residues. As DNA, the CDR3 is TGTGCTAGTGGTTCGAGCGGGGGCTCCTACGAGCAGTACTTC. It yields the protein CASGSSGGSYEQYF.

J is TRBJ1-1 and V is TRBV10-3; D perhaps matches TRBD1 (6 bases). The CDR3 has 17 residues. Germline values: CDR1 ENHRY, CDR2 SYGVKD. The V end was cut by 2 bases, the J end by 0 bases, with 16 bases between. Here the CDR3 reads CAISERGAPTMNTEAFF. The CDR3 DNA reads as TGTGCCATCAGTGAGCGGGGGGCCCCAACAATGAACACTGAAGCTTTCTTT.

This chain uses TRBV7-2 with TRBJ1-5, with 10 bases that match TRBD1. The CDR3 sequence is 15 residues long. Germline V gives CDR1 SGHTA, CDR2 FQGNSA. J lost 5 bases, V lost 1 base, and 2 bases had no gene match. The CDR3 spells CASSLVGTGDQPQHF. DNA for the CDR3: TGTGCCAGCAGCTTAGTAGGGACAGGGGATCAGCCCCAGCATTTT.

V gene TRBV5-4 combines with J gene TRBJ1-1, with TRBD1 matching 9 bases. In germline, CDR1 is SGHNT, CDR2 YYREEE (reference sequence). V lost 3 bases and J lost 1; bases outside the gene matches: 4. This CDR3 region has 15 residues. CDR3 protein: CASSWGQGKNTEAFF. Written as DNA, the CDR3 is TGTGCCAGCAGCTGGGGACAGGGTAAGAACACTGAAGCTTTCTTT.

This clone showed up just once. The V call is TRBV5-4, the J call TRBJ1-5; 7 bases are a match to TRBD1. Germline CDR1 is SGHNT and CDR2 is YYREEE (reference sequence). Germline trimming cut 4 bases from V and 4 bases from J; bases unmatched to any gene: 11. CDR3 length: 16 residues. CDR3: CASSPSYRGGNQPQHF. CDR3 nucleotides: TGTGCCAGCAGCCCATCGTACAGGGGTGGTAATCAGCCCCAGCATTTT.

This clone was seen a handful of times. The CDR3 DNA reads TGTGCCAGCAGTTACAAGGGGGAATTCGGCTACACCTTC. The encoded protein is CASSYKGEFGYTF. The rearrangement joins TRBV6-5 to TRBJ1-2, with D possibly matching TRBD1 (6 bases). The germline V gene encodes CDR1 MNHEY and CDR2 SVGAGI. The CDR3 runs to 13 residues. The V end lost 2 bases, the J end lost 8 bases, and 12 bases lay between the germline ends.

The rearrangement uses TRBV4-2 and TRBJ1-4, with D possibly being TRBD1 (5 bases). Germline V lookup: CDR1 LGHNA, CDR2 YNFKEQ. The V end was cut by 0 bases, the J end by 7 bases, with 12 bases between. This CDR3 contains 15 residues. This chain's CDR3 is CASSQDRRESEKLFF. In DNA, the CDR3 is TGTGCCAGCAGCCAAGATCGCAGGGAGTCTGAAAAACTGTTTTTT.

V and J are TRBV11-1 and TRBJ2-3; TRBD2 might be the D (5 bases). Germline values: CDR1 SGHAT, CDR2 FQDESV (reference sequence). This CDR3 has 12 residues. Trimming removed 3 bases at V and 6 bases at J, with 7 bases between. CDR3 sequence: CASSLPGDTQYF. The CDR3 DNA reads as TGTGCCAGCAGCTTGCCGGGGGATACGCAGTATTTT.

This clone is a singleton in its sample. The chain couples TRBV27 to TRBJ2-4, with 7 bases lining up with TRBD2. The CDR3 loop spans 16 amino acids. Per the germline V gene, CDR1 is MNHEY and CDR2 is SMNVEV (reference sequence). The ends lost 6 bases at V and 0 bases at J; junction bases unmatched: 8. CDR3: CASRPGGGEAKNIQYF. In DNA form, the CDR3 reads TGTGCCAGCAGGCCGGGGGGAGGTGAAGCCAAAAACATTCAGTACTTC.

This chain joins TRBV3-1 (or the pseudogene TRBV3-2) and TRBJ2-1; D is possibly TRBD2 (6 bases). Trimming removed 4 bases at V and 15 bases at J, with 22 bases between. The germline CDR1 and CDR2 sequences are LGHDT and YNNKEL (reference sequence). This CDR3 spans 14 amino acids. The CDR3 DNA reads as TGTGCCAGCAGCCCCCGGATAGCGGACCCCTCGCGGTTCTTC. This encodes CASSPRIADPSRFF.

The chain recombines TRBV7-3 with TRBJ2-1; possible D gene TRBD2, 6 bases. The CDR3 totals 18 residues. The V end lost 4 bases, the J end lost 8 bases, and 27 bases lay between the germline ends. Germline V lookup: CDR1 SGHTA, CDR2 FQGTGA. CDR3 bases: TGTGCCAGCAGCTCTAACGGCGGAAGGACTACCGCTTTCCATGAGCAGTTCTTC. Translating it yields CASSSNGGRTTAFHEQFF.

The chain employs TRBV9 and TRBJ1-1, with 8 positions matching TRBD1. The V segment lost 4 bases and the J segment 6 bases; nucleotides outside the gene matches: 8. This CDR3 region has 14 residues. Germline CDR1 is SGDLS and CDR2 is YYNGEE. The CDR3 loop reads CASSPRQGPSEAFF. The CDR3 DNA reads TGTGCCAGCAGCCCTCGACAGGGGCCATCTGAAGCTTTCTTT.

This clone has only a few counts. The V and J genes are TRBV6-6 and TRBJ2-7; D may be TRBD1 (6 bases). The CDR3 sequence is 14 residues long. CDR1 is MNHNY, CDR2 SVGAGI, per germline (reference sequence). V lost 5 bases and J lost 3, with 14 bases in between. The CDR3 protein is CASSQGSRLYEQYF. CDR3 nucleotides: TGTGCCAGCAGTCAGGGGAGCCGCCTCTACGAGCAGTACTTC.